What follows are 6 T cell receptor beta chains derived from one specimen sequenced in a study of vaccination effects on CD4 cells after COVID-19. These receptors' antigens are unknown. Within the ViraFEST assay, antigen-specific CD4+ T cells underwent expansion with viral peptide pools prior to sequencing. A 10-day culture period preceded the isolation of CD4+ T cells. Two-dose vaccination with either BNT162b2 or mRNA-1273 was given to the participants. Assay used: immunoSEQ multiplex PCR; TCRdb lists only in-frame clones, some missing. The sample yields tens of thousands of clones, 75% to 85% seen once. The sequenced sample was CD4+ T cells from PBMCs cultured with HCoV-229E spike peptides, obtained after COVID-19 vaccination. Every receptor here comes from a human donor who received a COVID-19 vaccine.

The CDR3 coding sequence is TGTGCCAGCAGCGCCAACAGGGGAAACACCGGGGAGCTGTTTTTT. It codes for CASSANRGNTGELFF. The rearrangement links TRBV9 to TRBJ2-2, with TRBD1 matching 7 bases. The germline V gene encodes CDR1 SGDLS and CDR2 YYNGEE. The CDR3 is 15 amino acids. J was trimmed by 2 bases and V by 3 bases; bases with no gene match: 4. The full variable domain, its missing parts supplied by reference TRBV9 and TRBJ2-2, is DSGVTQTPKHLITATGQRVTLRCSPRSGDLSVYWYQQSLDQGLQFLIQYYNGEERAKGNILERFSAQQFPDLHSELNLSSLELGDSALYFCASSANRGNTGELFFGEGSRLTVL.

The gene calls are TRBV4-3 and TRBJ2-2; the D is unclear. Deletions cut 0 bases from V and 4 bases from J, with 9 bases between. Germline CDR1 and CDR2: LGHNA and YSLEER. The CDR3 has 15 amino acids. The CDR3 region has the DNA TGCGCCAGCAGCCAAGATCGGCAATCCACCGGGGAGCTGTTTTTT. Encoded protein: CASSQDRQSTGELFF.

The V gene is TRBV6-5, the J gene TRBJ2-3; TRBD1 or TRBD2 may be the D gene (5 bases each). This CDR3 spans 14 amino acids. Germline V gene data show CDR1 as MNHEY and CDR2 as SVGAGI. V was trimmed by 0 bases and J by 6 bases, leaving 10 bases between them. CDR3 DNA sequence: TGTGCCAGCAGTTACTCGGGGACCCTGGATACGCAGTATTTT. Encoded protein: CASSYSGTLDTQYF.

This clone has a single count. The gene calls are TRBV5-5 and TRBJ2-3; 9 bases align to TRBD1. Germline assignment: CDR1 SGHKS and CDR2 YYEKEE (reference sequence). The junction had 6 bases not matched to a gene; V was cut back by 4 bases and J by 6 bases. The CDR3 covers 14 residues. For the CDR3, the DNA is TGTGCCAGCAGCCAACAGGGGGCAGGGGATACGCAGTATTTT. The encoded protein is CASSQQGAGDTQYF.

The chain carries TRBV2 and TRBJ1-1; D ambiguous. CDR1 and CDR2 from the germline V gene are SNHLY and FYNNEI. This CDR3 region has 13 residues. V lost 7 bases, J lost 1 base, and 10 bases lay in between. The CDR3 sequence is CASTFVTNTEAFF. CDR3 nucleotides: TGTGCCAGCACCTTCGTAACGAACACTGAAGCTTTCTTT.

A few counts support this clone. The rearrangement joins TRBV3-1 (or the pseudogene TRBV3-2) to TRBJ1-2; D possibly corresponds to TRBD1 (5 bases). CDR1 LGHDT and CDR2 YNNKEL come from the germline V gene (reference sequence). Between the trimmed V and J ends, which lost 5 bases and 8 bases, there was a span of 15 bases. The CDR3 is 13 residues long. CDR3: CASSVRAGRGYTF. CDR3 in DNA: TGTGCCAGCAGCGTCAGGGCAGGTCGGGGCTACACCTTC.